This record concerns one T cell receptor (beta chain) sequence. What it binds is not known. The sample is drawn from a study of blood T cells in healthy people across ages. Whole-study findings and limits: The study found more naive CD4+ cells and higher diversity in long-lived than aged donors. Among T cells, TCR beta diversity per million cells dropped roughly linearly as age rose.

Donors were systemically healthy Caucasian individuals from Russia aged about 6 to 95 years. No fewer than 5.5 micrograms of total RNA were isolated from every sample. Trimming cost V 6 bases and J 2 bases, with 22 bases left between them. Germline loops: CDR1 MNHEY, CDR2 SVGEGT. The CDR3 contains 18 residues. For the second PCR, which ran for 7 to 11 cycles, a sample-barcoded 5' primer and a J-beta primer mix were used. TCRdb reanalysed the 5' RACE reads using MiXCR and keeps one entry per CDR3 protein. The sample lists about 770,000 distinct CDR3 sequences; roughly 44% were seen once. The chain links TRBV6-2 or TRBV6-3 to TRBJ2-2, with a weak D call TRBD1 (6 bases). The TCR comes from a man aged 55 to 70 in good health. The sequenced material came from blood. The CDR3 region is CASSNHFSDSRNTGELFF. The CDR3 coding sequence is TGTGCCAGCAGCAACCATTTTTCGGACAGCCGAAACACCGGGGAGCTGTTTTTT.